Listed below are T cell receptor beta chains from one sample, sequenced in a study of shared clonotypes between healthy human individuals. Assay: immunoSEQ multiplex PCR; the TCRdb copy retains only in-frame clones and omits some. The table shows approximately 980,000 clones, with 70% to 85% occurring only once. Sequencing was done on a sample of memory CD4+ T cells sorted from blood. The receptors derive from a man between 18 and 35 years old in good health. The CDR3 runs from the conserved cysteine through the conserved F or W. Fields, in order: CDR3 protein, J gene, V gene.

CDR3aa: CAFTGGTSQPQHF; j_gene: TRBJ1-5; v_gene: TRBV30
CDR3aa: CASSTGPLTGELFF; j_gene: TRBJ2-2; v_gene: TRBV14
CDR3aa: CAWSAGFPLNTEAFF; j_gene: TRBJ1-1; v_gene: TRBV30
CDR3aa: CASSLRGGRNTGELFF; j_gene: TRBJ2-2; v_gene: TRBV5-4
CDR3aa: CASSFTGAPETQYF; j_gene: TRBJ2-5; v_gene: TRBV11-2
CDR3aa: CASRGTVPEKLFF; j_gene: TRBJ1-4; v_gene: TRBV2
CDR3aa: CASSLSSGGVQEEYF; j_gene: TRBJ2-3; v_gene: TRBV28
CDR3aa: CATSREPNTGELFF; j_gene: TRBJ2-2; v_gene: TRBV15
CDR3aa: CSARGDRAAFF; j_gene: TRBJ1-1; v_gene: TRBV20-1
CDR3aa: CSVEERGGRETQYF; j_gene: TRBJ2-5; v_gene: TRBV29-1
CDR3aa: CASSSLAGGDTGELFF; j_gene: TRBJ2-2; v_gene: TRBV5-1
CDR3aa: CASSPRLGGEQYF; j_gene: TRBJ2-7; v_gene: TRBV5-6
CDR3aa: CATMGWGSTDTQYF; j_gene: TRBJ2-3; v_gene: TRBV10-3
CDR3aa: CASSPISGNTIYF; j_gene: TRBJ1-3; v_gene: TRBV5-4
CDR3aa: CASSLNTGNYGYTF; j_gene: TRBJ1-2; v_gene: TRBV27
CDR3aa: CASSPRRLEGEQYF; j_gene: TRBJ2-7; v_gene: TRBV9
CDR3aa: CASSLISQTQYF; j_gene: TRBJ2-5; v_gene: TRBV7-9
CDR3aa: CASSSTGYYGKTQYF; j_gene: TRBJ2-5; v_gene: TRBV6-1
CDR3aa: CASSESGQGRHEQYF; j_gene: TRBJ2-7; v_gene: TRBV2
CDR3aa: CASTLYNEQFF; j_gene: TRBJ2-1; v_gene: TRBV7-2
CDR3aa: CAWSVYPTNIQYF; j_gene: TRBJ2-4; v_gene: TRBV30
CDR3aa: CASSIAGSTDTQYF; j_gene: TRBJ2-3; v_gene: TRBV19
CDR3aa: CASRPGQGRYGYTF; j_gene: TRBJ1-2; v_gene: TRBV2
CDR3aa: CASSVAGAGAGTETQYF; j_gene: TRBJ2-5; v_gene: TRBV9
CDR3aa: CASSPVAGGVMNIQYF; j_gene: TRBJ2-4; v_gene: TRBV5-1
CDR3aa: CASSLVPAGGQETQYF; j_gene: TRBJ2-5; v_gene: TRBV5-1
CDR3aa: CASSSTKNTEAFF; j_gene: TRBJ1-1; v_gene: TRBV6-6
CDR3aa: CASEGPEGNEQFF; j_gene: TRBJ2-1; v_gene: TRBV6-5
CDR3aa: CASSLRGGMVYEQYF; j_gene: TRBJ2-7; v_gene: TRBV11-3
CDR3aa: CATSSPLQAQTTNEKLFF; j_gene: TRBJ1-4; v_gene: TRBV15
CDR3aa: CASSYGRTGNEKLFF; j_gene: TRBJ1-4; v_gene: TRBV5-1
CDR3aa: CASSDAGQVNSNQPQHF; j_gene: TRBJ1-5; v_gene: TRBV6-4
CDR3aa: CASSAGQGAPNHGYTF; j_gene: TRBJ1-2; v_gene: TRBV9
CDR3aa: CASSLTAGSVAKNIQYF; j_gene: TRBJ2-4; v_gene: TRBV7-9
CDR3aa: CASSDGTSNQPQHF; j_gene: TRBJ1-5; v_gene: TRBV9
CDR3aa: CASAAGGSNSPLHF; j_gene: TRBJ1-6; v_gene: TRBV6-5
CDR3aa: CASSPVGYEQYF; j_gene: TRBJ2-7; v_gene: TRBV18
CDR3aa: CASSYSTVFTDTQYF; j_gene: TRBJ2-3; v_gene: TRBV6-6
CDR3aa: CASSLMGAGEEKLFF; j_gene: TRBJ1-4; v_gene: TRBV5-8
CDR3aa: CASSPRGTPSGELFF; j_gene: TRBJ2-2; v_gene: TRBV18
CDR3aa: CASSAAQGEWVAGELFF; j_gene: TRBJ2-2; v_gene: TRBV9
CDR3aa: CASRRLGGSYEQYF; j_gene: TRBJ2-7; v_gene: TRBV27
CDR3aa: CASGRQETQYF; j_gene: TRBJ2-5; v_gene: TRBV6-5
CDR3aa: CASSRDRDRETQYF; j_gene: TRBJ2-5; v_gene: TRBV7-9
CDR3aa: CASRSGGHEQYF; j_gene: TRBJ2-7; v_gene: TRBV2
CDR3aa: CAWIRRGDNTEAFF; j_gene: TRBJ1-1; v_gene: TRBV30
CDR3aa: CASSLAGVGTYEQYF; j_gene: TRBJ2-7; v_gene: TRBV5-1
CDR3aa: CASSQRHFTDTQYF; j_gene: TRBJ2-3; v_gene: TRBV6-1
CDR3aa: CASSAFRQGYTDTQYF; j_gene: TRBJ2-3; v_gene: TRBV6-1
CDR3aa: CAWSALTSGSSEQFF; j_gene: TRBJ2-1; v_gene: TRBV30
CDR3aa: CASSQDPPRGNEKLFF; j_gene: TRBJ1-4; v_gene: TRBV4-1